A selection of T cell receptor beta chains follows, all from one sample in a study of T cells in localized non-small cell lung cancer. Data came from immunoSEQ multiplex PCR; TCRdb stores just in-frame clones and leaves some out. There are a few thousand clones in the sample; over 20% occur only once, and roughly 13% lies in the top ten. Sequences were derived from lung tumor tissue, sampled before any cancer treatment. The receptors stem from a male donor aged 60 or older with stage II lung adenocarcinoma. Each CDR3 is given with its conserved first and last residue. The D gene is left open where the match is weak. The size entry is marked missing in some rows and otherwise reads once, few, many or a size class.

TRBD2,TRBV6-8,TRBJ2-3,few,CASSKGLASNYHTDTQYF,TGTGCCAGCAGCAAGGGACTAGCGAGCAATTACCACACAGATACGCAGTATTTT
NA,TRBV18,TRBJ1-1,NA,CASSPRLGGLRTEAFF,TGTGCCAGCTCACCTCGGTTGGGGGGCCTGAGAACTGAAGCTTTCTTT
TRBD1,TRBV18,TRBJ2-7,NA,CASSPDRGDEQYF,TGTGCCAGCTCACCGGACAGGGGCGACGAGCAGTACTTC
NA,TRBV19,TRBJ1-1,NA,CASTPTGSGNTEAFF,TGTGCCAGTACTCCAACGGGCTCCGGGAACACTGAAGCTTTCTTT
NA,TRBV28,TRBJ1-2,NA,CASSLSWGQCTF,TGTGCCAGCAGTTTATCTTGGGGGCAATGCACCTTC
TRBD2,TRBV28,TRBJ2-3,few,CASHPEAGVTDTQYF,TGTGCCAGCCACCCCGAGGCGGGGGTTACAGATACGCAGTATTTT
NA,TRBV28,TRBJ2-3,large,CASRRGFPDTQYF,TGTGCCAGTAGAAGGGGATTTCCAGATACGCAGTATTTT
TRBD2,TRBV9,TRBJ2-5,few,CASSSTSGRETQYF,TGTGCCAGCAGCTCCACTAGCGGGAGGGAGACCCAGTACTTC
NA,TRBV11-3,TRBJ1-3,NA,CASSFPRRNSGNTIYF,TGTGCCAGCAGCTTCCCACGACGGAACTCTGGAAACACCATATATTTT
TRBD1,TRBV15,TRBJ2-4,NA,CATSRDRGRVNIQYF,TGTGCCACCAGCAGGGACAGGGGCAGGGTAAACATTCAGTACTTC
NA,TRBV28,TRBJ1-2,NA,CASSLRGGYGYTF,TGTGCCAGCAGTTTAAGGGGCGGCTATGGCTACACCTTC
NA,TRBV11-3,TRBJ1-5,NA,CASSSPGIIGAQPQHF,TGTGCCAGCAGCTCCCCCGGGATCATTGGGGCACAGCCCCAGCATTTT
TRBD1,TRBV6-8,TRBJ1-6,NA,CASSYTSGTANSPLHF,TGTGCCAGCAGTTACACGTCCGGGACAGCTAATTCACCCCTCCACTTT
NA,TRBV10-2,TRBJ1-2,NA,CASSEGQRWGYTF,TGCGCCAGCAGTGAGGGACAGAGATGGGGCTACACCTTC
NA,TRBV5-1,TRBJ2-7,NA,CASSLDGPSSYEQYF,TGCGCCAGCAGCTTGGACGGACCGAGCTCCTACGAGCAGTACTTC
NA,TRBV18,TRBJ2-7,NA,CASSPPKGEQYF,TGTGCCAGCTCACCACCGAAAGGGGAGCAGTACTTC
NA,TRBV6-8,TRBJ1-5,medium-sized,CASNLGGSNQPQHF,TGTGCCAGCAACCTCGGGGGTAGCAATCAGCCCCAGCATTTT
NA,TRBV19,TRBJ1-5,NA,CASSTQTNQPQHF,TGTGCCAGTAGTACCCAGACTAATCAGCCCCAGCATTTT
TRBD1,TRBV11-3,TRBJ2-7,few,CASSSGGTGRYEQYF,TGTGCCAGCAGCAGTGGAGGGACAGGTCGCTACGAGCAGTACTTC
NA,TRBV10-2,TRBJ1-1,NA,CASSGARGHRNTEAFF,TGCGCCAGCAGTGGGGCGAGGGGTCATCGGAACACTGAAGCTTTCTTT
NA,TRBV19,TRBJ1-3,few,CASRAISISGNTIYF,TGTGCCAGTAGGGCCATCTCGATATCTGGAAACACCATATATTTT
TRBD2,TRBV11-3,TRBJ2-1,few,CASTKAGLSWEQFF,TGTGCCAGCACCAAAGCGGGGCTAAGCTGGGAGCAGTTCTTC
NA,TRBV19,TRBJ1-6,NA,CASSMMGVYSPLHF,TGTGCCAGTAGTATGATGGGGGTATATTCACCCCTCCACTTT
NA,TRBV1,TRBJ1-2,few,CASSTSGTTNYGYTF,TGCGCCAGCAGCACCTCCGGGACTACAAACTATGGCTACACCTTC
NA,TRBV1,TRBJ2-2,NA,CASSPRTGGIGELFF,TGCGCCAGCAGCCCCCGTACAGGGGGAATCGGGGAGCTGTTTTTT
NA,TRBV14,TRBJ2-7,NA,CASSRETRPGTYEQYF,TGTGCCAGCAGCCGAGAGACGCGCCCAGGGACCTACGAGCAGTACTTC
TRBD2,TRBV28,TRBJ2-3,NA,CASRGTSGGATDTQYF,TGTGCCAGCAGGGGGACTAGCGGGGGGGCGACAGATACGCAGTATTTT
NA,TRBV19,TRBJ1-4,NA,CASSPRPFNEKLFF,TGTGCCAGTAGTCCCCGACCCTTTAATGAAAAACTGTTTTTT
NA,TRBV28,TRBJ2-7,NA,CASSSANSYEQYF,TGTGCCAGCAGTTCGGCCAACTCCTACGAGCAGTACTTC
NA,TRBV19,TRBJ1-5,NA,CASSIKINQPQHF,TGTGCCAGTAGTATCAAAATCAATCAGCCCCAGCATTTT
TRBD1,TRBV6-8,TRBJ1-2,medium-sized,CASSFDRGLGGYTF,TGTGCCAGCAGTTTCGACAGGGGTTTGGGTGGCTACACCTTC
NA,TRBV19,TRBJ2-7,NA,CASSIEGSYEQYF,TGTGCCAGTAGTATAGAGGGCAGCTACGAGCAGTACTTC
NA,TRBV11-3,TRBJ1-2,NA,CASSLDSGADYGYTF,TGTGCCAGCAGCTTAGATTCAGGGGCAGACTATGGCTACACCTTC
NA,TRBV12-5,TRBJ1-1,few,CASTPSGAAEAFF,TGTGCCAGCACCCCGAGCGGAGCAGCTGAAGCTTTCTTT
NA,TRBV9,TRBJ1-2,few,CASIPRPENYGYTF,TGTGCCAGCATCCCCAGGCCGGAAAACTATGGCTACACCTTC
NA,TRBV6-1,TRBJ2-2,few,CASSEVRNTGELFF,TGTGCCAGCAGTGAAGTGAGGAACACCGGGGAGCTGTTTTTT
NA,TRBV30,TRBJ2-5,few,CAWNRDLSQETQYF,TGTGCCTGGAACCGGGACCTCAGCCAAGAGACCCAGTACTTC
NA,TRBV6-1,TRBJ1-2,few,CASSEGGYGYTF,TGTGCCAGCAGTGAAGGGGGCTATGGCTACACCTTC
NA,TRBV10-2,TRBJ2-1,NA,CASSVDLNNEQFF,TGCGCCAGCAGTGTGGATCTGAACAATGAGCAGTTCTTC